Presented here are 17 T cell receptor beta chains from one specimen sequenced in a study of graft-versus-host responses after intestinal transplantation. The data were produced by immunoSEQ multiplex PCR, yet TCRdb's version contains in-frame clones alone and is incomplete. The profile covers 110,000 to 150,000 clones, with 92% appearing a single time and about 0.18% taken by the ten largest. These receptors are not linked to any known antigen. This specimen consisted of unstimulated CD4+ T cells sorted from spleen or lymph node cells, obtained before intestinal transplant. These TCRs come from a human donor who received an intestinal transplant.

The chain employs TRBV28 and TRBJ1-5; D remains ambiguous. The CDR3 has 15 residues. Per germline, CDR1 MDHEN and CDR2 SYDVKM. The V gene lost 4 bases and the J gene lost 5 bases, with 15 bases spanning the gap. CDR3 DNA: TGTGCCAGCAGTTCCCGAATGAGGCAACATCAGCCCCAGCATTTT. Protein: CASSSRMRQHQPQHF.

This chain joins TRBV30 and TRBJ1-5; D is possibly TRBD1 (5 bases). The V and J ends lost 2 bases and 7 bases respectively, with 15 bases between them. The germline V gene has CDR1 GTSNPN and CDR2 SVGIG (reference sequence). The CDR3 contains 14 residues. CDR3 loop: CAWSLTGTQQPQHF. DNA of the CDR3: TGTGCCTGGAGTTTGACCGGGACCCAGCAGCCCCAGCATTTT.

The chain combines TRBV19 with TRBJ2-1; 8 bases are a match to TRBD1. From germline, CDR1 is LNHDA and CDR2 SQIVND (reference sequence). V lost 5 bases, J lost 9 bases, and 12 bases stayed unmatched. CDR3 length equals 15 residues. The CDR3 nucleotides read TGTGCCAGTAGTCGAATGCCGTTTACAGGGGGTGAGCAGTTCTTC. Its translation is CASSRMPFTGGEQFF.

Comments on this clone: The junction does not match germline at one end; this may be a read error. The chain has TRBV5-1 and TRBJ1-1; TRBD1 aligns across 9 bases. CDR3 length equals 16 residues. Per the germline V gene, CDR1 is SGHRS and CDR2 is YFSETQ. As DNA, the CDR3 is TGCGCCAGCAGGGACAGGGGCCTTTCCGAGAACACTGAAGTTTTCTTT. It is translated as CASRDRGLSENTEVFF. Complete variable domain (other parts from reference TRBV5-1 and TRBJ1-1): KAGVTQTPRYLIKTRGQQVTLSCSPISGHRSVSWYQQTPGQGLQFLFEYFSETQRNKGNFPGRFSGRQFSNSRSEMNVSTLELGDSALYLCASRDRGLSENTEVFFGQGTRLTVV.

V and J are TRBV4-1 and TRBJ2-1; the D call may be TRBD1 or TRBD2 (5 bases each). The V end lost 0 bases, the J end lost 10 bases, and 13 bases lay between the germline ends. Germline V CDR1 and CDR2: MGHRA, YSYEKL. The CDR3 runs 14 residues. This CDR3 is CASSQDWARDEQFF. The CDR3 DNA is TGCGCCAGCAGCCAAGATTGGGCCCGGGACGAGCAGTTCTTC.

The chain recombines TRBV6-1 with TRBJ1-2; 10 bases match TRBD1. Germline assignment: CDR1 MNHNS and CDR2 SASEGT. The junction had 6 bases not matched to a gene; V was cut back by 0 bases and J by 8 bases. This CDR3 region has 15 residues. CDR3 nucleotides: TGTGCCAGCAGTGAAGCAGGGGACAGGGGTAGAGGCTACACCTTC. Its protein is CASSEAGDRGRGYTF.

The chain couples TRBV28 to TRBJ1-2, with D possibly matching TRBD1 (6 bases). Germline CDR1 reads MDHEN; CDR2 reads SYDVKM. Trimming stripped 7 bases from V and 7 bases from J, with 19 bases between. CDR3 length: 14 amino acids. The CDR3 region has the DNA TGTGCCAGCACCTCCTCGGACAGAATCGGTGGCTACACCTTC. Amino acids: CASTSSDRIGGYTF.

The chain has TRBV28 and TRBJ2-7; 9 nucleotides match TRBD1. V lost 3 bases to trimming and J lost 4 bases; unmatched junction nucleotides: 7. The CDR3 runs 15 residues. Germline V gene sequence: CDR1 MDHEN, CDR2 SYDVKM. The CDR3 DNA reads as TGTGCCAGCAGTTTGCCCGGGACAGGGACGTACGAGCAGTACTTC. Translating gives CASSLPGTGTYEQYF.

The sample holds a few counts of this clone. The chain joins TRBV19 to TRBJ2-2, with D uncertain. Trimming took 6 bases from V and 0 from J, leaving 8 bases between them. CDR1 and CDR2 (germline): LNHDA, SQIVND (reference sequence). CDR3 length equals 14 residues. Here the CDR3 reads CASRQLTNTGELFF. CDR3 DNA: TGTGCCAGTAGACAGCTTACGAACACCGGGGAGCTGTTTTTT.

V gene TRBV5-6 combines with J gene TRBJ2-5; unclear D gene. There are 11 residues in the CDR3. CDR1 and CDR2 from the germline V gene are SGHDT and YYEEEE. Between the trimmed V and J ends, which lost 4 bases and 4 bases, there was a span of 5 bases. The DNA of the CDR3 is TGTGCCAGCAGCCGAGGAGAGACCCAGTACTTC. It translates to CASSRGETQYF.

In its sample, this clone was seen once. The rearrangement joins TRBV5-4 to TRBJ2-3, with D hard to call. V was pared by 8 bases and J by 4 bases, with 8 bases between. This CDR3 comprises 11 residues. Germline CDR1 SGHNT, CDR2 YYREEE (reference sequence). Written as DNA, the CDR3 is TGTGCCAGTAGAGTCTCAGATACGCAGTATTTT. Encoded protein: CASRVSDTQYF.

The chain links TRBV4-2 to TRBJ2-3; D is unclear. This CDR3 region has 14 residues. V was trimmed by 1 base and J by 2 bases, leaving 7 bases between them. Per the germline V gene, CDR1 is LGHNA and CDR2 is YNFKEQ. The CDR3 reads CASSQVIVTDTQYF. The CDR3, as DNA: TGTGCCAGCAGCCAAGTAATCGTCACAGATACGCAGTATTTT.

The gene calls are TRBV28 and TRBJ1-1, with D uncertain. V gave up 3 bases and J gave up 6 bases, with 14 bases separating them. In germline, CDR1 is MDHEN, CDR2 SYDVKM. This CDR3 comprises 14 residues. The CDR3 nucleotides read TGTGCCAGCAGTTTTGTGAGAGAAGCTCCTGAAGCTTTCTTT. It codes for CASSFVREAPEAFF.

The gene calls are TRBV7-8 and TRBJ1-3; 8 nucleotides agree with TRBD1. Germline CDR1 and CDR2: SGHVS and FQNEAQ. This CDR3 region has 15 residues. J gave up 4 bases and V 3 bases, and 5 bases lay outside the gene matches. The CDR3 here is CASSFQGANGNTIYF. The CDR3 DNA follows: TGTGCCAGCAGCTTCCAGGGGGCGAACGGAAACACCATATATTTT.

The chain uses TRBV28 and TRBJ1-1; 11 bases fit TRBD1. The CDR3 length is 14 residues. After removal of 3 bases from V and 5 bases from J, the junction contained 2 bases not matched to a gene. CDR1 and CDR2 from the germline V gene are MDHEN and SYDVKM. The CDR3 DNA reads TGTGCCAGCAGTTTTAGGGACAGGGGGACTGAAGCTTTCTTT. It encodes CASSFRDRGTEAFF.

This chain connects TRBV4-2 to TRBJ2-6; D unresolved. CDR1 and CDR2 from the germline V gene are LGHNA and YNFKEQ. Trimming cost V 2 bases and J 2 bases, with 10 bases left between them. The CDR3 covers 16 residues. The CDR3 DNA follows: TGTGCCAGCAGCCAATACTTGGGCGCTGGGGCCAACGTCCTGACTTTC. It translates to CASSQYLGAGANVLTF.

V is TRBV7-2 and J is TRBJ2-5; D is undetermined. Germline V gene lookup returns CDR1 SGHTA and CDR2 FQGNSA. The CDR3 is 14 amino acids. Between the trimmed V and J ends, which lost 0 bases and 3 bases, there was a span of 8 bases. The chain's CDR3 is CASSLANREETQYF. The CDR3 DNA follows: TGTGCCAGCAGCTTAGCGAACAGAGAAGAGACCCAGTACTTC.